These 27 T cell receptor beta chains share one sample of origin, sequenced in a study of regulatory T cells in long-lasting Graves disease listed by TCRdb under 2021. The time point label on this specimen signifies: newly diagnosed GD, antithyroid drugs for less than 3 months. For both TCR sequencing and RNA sequencing, RNA was extracted from PBMCs using TRIzol. The library was produced with multiplex PCR. Instrument used: Illumina HiSeq 4000. To build TCR beta libraries, CDR3 regions were amplified by Arm-PCR using iRepertoire HTBI primers. In TCRdb, the public reads were trimmed at Q25 with fastp and aligned with MiXCR, with productive beta chains retained. Each record represents a unique CDR3 protein, reported with the most common genes and DNA among its rows. The sample table shows about 470,000 distinct CDR3 sequences, and 14% to 15% are seen once. The ten biggest clones cover 16% of the sample.

This same sample was also part of a study on T cells in Graves' hyperthyroidism and ophthalmopathy.

The sample was peripheral blood mononuclear cells (PBMCs), taken at new diagnosis, from a patient treated with antithyroid drugs. The receptors stem from a woman in her 30s with Graves disease. Donor details come from another sample of the same person, matched by shared clones.

This clonotype was counted ten times or more. The chain recombines TRBV7-3 with TRBJ2-5, with unresolved D. The DNA end is a closer match to TRBJ2-1, so the J assignment may be wrong. The CDR3 sequence is 13 residues long. Germline CDR1 and CDR2: SGHTA and FQGTGA. CDR3 sequence: CASSLSAANEQFF. The CDR3, as DNA: TGTGCCAGCAGCTTAAGTGCAGCCAATGAGCAGTTCTTC.

This clonotype was counted many times. The chain recombines TRBV11-2 with TRBJ2-7; TRBD2 matches at 8 bases. From germline, CDR1 is SGHAT and CDR2 FQNNGV. The CDR3 is made up of 18 amino acids. V lost 0 bases, J lost 4 bases, and 14 bases stayed unmatched. The CDR3 spells CASSLDIGGLVLPYEQYF. In DNA form, the CDR3 reads TGTGCCAGCAGCTTAGATATTGGGGGACTAGTGCTTCCGTACGAGCAGTACTTC.

This clonotype was seen ten or more times. The J gene is TRBJ2-7, the V gene TRBV20-1; TRBD2 matches at 13 bases. Germline CDR1 DFQATT, CDR2 SNEGSKA (reference sequence). V trimming: 5 bases; J trimming: 0 bases; junction bases outside the gene matches: 1. The CDR3 length is 14 residues. CDR3 residues: CSAWTSGSSYEQYF. Written as DNA, the CDR3 is TGCAGTGCTTGGACTAGCGGGAGCTCCTACGAGCAGTACTTC.

This clonotype was picked up many times. DNA for the CDR3: TGTGCCAGCACCGCGACCCCCCGGGACCTACCCTACAATGAGCAGTTCTTC. Its translation: CASTATPRDLPYNEQFF. The chain uses TRBV12-3 or TRBV12-4 and TRBJ2-1; the D gene could be TRBD1 or TRBD2 (5 bases each). V was shortened by 7 bases and J by 2 bases, with 21 bases between the two germline ends. The CDR3 sequence is 17 residues long.

This clonotype was recorded a few times. The chain carries TRBV6-5 and TRBJ1-2; D not resolved. Per the germline V gene, CDR1 is MNHEY and CDR2 is SVGAGI. The V end lost 2 bases, the J end lost 8 bases, and 18 bases lay between the germline ends. This CDR3 contains 15 residues. CDR3 amino acids: CASSYGTSLSRGYTF. The CDR3 DNA reads TGTGCCAGCAGTTACGGAACCTCACTAAGCCGCGGCTACACCTTC.

This chain uses TRBV6-1 with TRBJ1-5, with a possible D match to TRBD1 (6 bases). Per germline, CDR1 MNHNS and CDR2 SASEGT. The V end was cut by 5 bases, the J end by 11 bases, with 10 bases between. This CDR3 has 11 residues. The CDR3 region is CASSPQGSQHF. CDR3 DNA: TGTGCCAGCAGTCCCCAGGGGTCCCAGCATTTT.

Many counts were recorded for this clonotype. The gene calls are TRBV29-1 and TRBJ2-7; D might be TRBD1 (6 bases). The CDR3 is 15 residues long. The germline gives CDR1 SQVTM, CDR2 ANQGSEA. V shed 6 bases and J shed 0 bases, with 18 bases lying between them. CDR3 sequence reads: CSVGPDRLSSYEQYF. The CDR3 DNA reads as TGCAGCGTGGGGCCTGACAGGCTTAGCTCCTACGAGCAGTACTTC.

This clonotype was detected ten times or more. The chain joins TRBV11-2 to TRBJ2-3; D possibly corresponds to TRBD2 (6 bases). Germline assignment: CDR1 SGHAT and CDR2 FQNNGV. This CDR3 is built from 16 residues. V gave up 1 base and J gave up 1 base, with 12 bases separating them. For the CDR3, the DNA is TGTGCCAGCAGCTTAGTAGGCAGCGGGCGCACAGATACGCAGTATTTT. Protein sequence: CASSLVGSGRTDTQYF.

This clonotype was seen at least ten times. The chain combines TRBV6-5 with TRBJ2-1; 10 bases line up with TRBD1. The length of the CDR3 is 16 residues. With 4 bases clipped from V and 8 bases from J, the junction kept 11 bases outside the gene matches. Germline V gives CDR1 MNHEY, CDR2 SVGAGI. CDR3 loop: CASSSLVRDRGHEQFF. The CDR3 bases are TGTGCCAGCAGTTCCCTGGTTCGGGACAGGGGCCATGAGCAGTTCTTC.

The chain links TRBV24-1 to TRBJ2-2; 8 bases are a match to TRBD1. V shed 2 bases and J 6 bases; nucleotides not matched to a gene: 10. This CDR3 contains 17 residues. Germline V gene sequence: CDR1 KGHDR, CDR2 SFDVKD. The CDR3 spells CATSDYQWDRSPGELFF. The DNA of the CDR3 is TGTGCCACCAGTGATTATCAGTGGGACAGGTCCCCCGGGGAGCTGTTTTTT.

In its sample, this clonotype was seen a few times. This sequence joins TRBV29-1 and TRBJ1-2, with unresolved D. The ends were cut back, 7 bases at V and 4 bases at J, with 13 bases in the middle. The CDR3 covers 12 residues. Germline loops: CDR1 SQVTM, CDR2 ANQGSEA. CDR3 loop: CSAGEDSYGYTF. CDR3 sequence (DNA): TGCAGCGCGGGTGAGGATTCCTATGGCTACACCTTC.

This clonotype came up a few times. This sequence joins TRBV5-1 and TRBJ2-7; D possibly matches TRBD1 or TRBD2 (6 bases each). Germline V lookup: CDR1 SGHRS, CDR2 YFSETQ. The length of the CDR3 is 18 residues. Trimming removed 0 bases from V and 5 bases from J, with 24 bases in between. The CDR3 sequence: CASSLGQGGPHRENEQYF. DNA for the CDR3: TGCGCCAGCAGCTTGGGGCAGGGAGGACCACACAGGGAAAACGAGCAGTACTTC.

This clonotype was counted at least ten times. This chain joins TRBV12-3 or TRBV12-4 and TRBJ2-3, with 9 bases that match TRBD2. The CDR3 is 15 amino acids. J gave up 2 bases and V 6 bases, and 6 bases lay outside the gene matches. The CDR3 DNA reads TGTGCCAGCAGCCTACGGACTAGCGACACAGATACGCAGTATTTT. Residues: CASSLRTSDTDTQYF.

At least ten counts were recorded for this clonotype. This chain connects TRBV13 to TRBJ2-5; no clear D. Germline CDR1 PRHDT, CDR2 FYEKMQ (reference sequence). The CDR3 runs 14 residues. Trimming shortened V by 2 bases and J by 2 bases, and 9 bases separated the two germline ends. The CDR3 region is CASSLMASQETQYF. For the CDR3, the DNA is TGTGCCAGCAGCTTAATGGCTTCACAAGAGACCCAGTACTTC.

This clonotype was observed many times. This chain's CDR3 is CASGIQGAGEQYF. CDR3 nucleotides: TGTGCCAGCGGCATACAGGGGGCTGGCGAGCAGTACTTC. The rearrangement joins TRBV6-1 to TRBJ2-7; TRBD1 aligns across 9 bases. J lost 6 bases, V lost 8 bases, and 8 bases had no gene match. Germline V gene lookup returns CDR1 MNHNS and CDR2 SASEGT. CDR3 length: 13 residues.

In this sample, this clonotype turned up many times. The chain recombines TRBV5-1 with TRBJ2-1; D gene uncertain. The CDR3 sequence is 13 residues long. CDR1 is SGHRS, CDR2 YFSETQ, per germline. Trimming pared 2 bases from V and 8 bases from J, leaving 11 bases between. Here the CDR3 reads CASSFRVSDEQFF. The CDR3 nucleotides read TGCGCCAGCAGCTTTCGGGTTTCGGATGAGCAGTTCTTC.

This clonotype was recorded a few times. The chain has TRBV30 and TRBJ2-3; D assignment may be TRBD1 or TRBD2 (6 bases each). Germline CDR1 reads GTSNPN; CDR2 reads SVGIG (reference sequence). Deletions cut 8 bases from V and 4 bases from J, with 13 bases between. CDR3 length equals 12 residues. CDR3 DNA sequence: TGTGCCGCACAAGGGGGGCCAGATACGCAGTATTTT. Translated: CAAQGGPDTQYF. Full variable domain (outside the CDR3, taken from reference TRBV30 and TRBJ2-3): SQTIHQWPATLVQPVGSPLSLECTVEGTSNPNLYWYRQAAGRGLQLLFYSVGIGQISSEVPQNLSASRPQDRQFILSSKKLLLSDSGFYLCAAQGGPDTQYFGPGTRLTVL.

This clonotype showed up many times. This chain joins TRBV12-3 or TRBV12-4 and TRBJ2-5; 8 bases fit TRBD2. V lost 2 bases, J lost 2 bases, and 7 bases stayed unmatched. The CDR3 runs to 16 residues. CDR3 in DNA: TGTGCCAGCAGTTTACCCCCGGCTAGCGGGCAAGAGACCCAGTACTTC. Translation gives CASSLPPASGQETQYF.

This clonotype was seen at least ten times. The V call is TRBV12-3 or TRBV12-4, the J call TRBJ2-1, with TRBD2 identical over 11 bases. Trimming removed 8 bases from V and 4 bases from J; junction bases left unmatched: 4. The CDR3 covers 14 residues. In DNA form, the CDR3 reads TGTGCCAGCGGGACTAGCGGAACATACAATGAGCAGTTCTTC. Its translation: CASGTSGTYNEQFF.

Concerning this clonotype: A far larger clone is a single base away, which makes a read error likely. The chain carries TRBV12-3 or TRBV12-4 and TRBJ2-3; TRBD1 agrees at 8 bases. The length of the CDR3 is 11 residues. CDR3 nucleotide sequence: TGTGCCAGCAGTACGACAGGGGAGGCTTCCTTT. Residues: CASSTTGEASF.

This clonotype appeared a few times. This sequence joins TRBV7-9 and TRBJ1-5, with D unresolved. The ends were cut back, 11 bases at V and 0 bases at J, with 11 bases in the middle. The CDR3 contains 13 residues. CDR1 and CDR2 from the germline V gene are SEHNR and FQNEAQ (reference sequence). CDR3 region: CAVKTSSNQPQHF. The CDR3 region has the DNA TGTGCCGTAAAGACAAGTAGCAATCAGCCCCAGCATTTT.

The rearrangement uses TRBV24-1 and TRBJ2-7; 9 positions agree with TRBD2. Per the germline V gene, CDR1 is KGHDR and CDR2 is SFDVKD. The CDR3 consists of 17 residues. V lost 5 bases and J lost 2; bases outside the gene matches: 12. CDR3: CATSAGSQRGEAYEQYF. The DNA for the CDR3 is TGTGCCACCAGTGCCGGTTCCCAGCGGGGGGAAGCCTACGAGCAGTACTTC.

This clonotype was counted between two and nine times. V and J are TRBV6-1 and TRBJ2-2; TRBD2 matches at 11 bases. Germline values: CDR1 MNHNS, CDR2 SASEGT. With 7 bases clipped from V and 4 bases from J, the junction kept 11 bases outside the gene matches. This CDR3 has 17 amino acids. The CDR3: CASKNSGRALGTGELFF. For the CDR3, the DNA is TGTGCCAGCAAAAATAGCGGGAGGGCCCTCGGCACCGGGGAGCTGTTTTTT.

This clonotype was detected only a few times. A much larger clone differs by one base, so this may be a read error. The rearrangement uses TRBV11-2 and TRBJ2-7, with 9 bases matching TRBD2. Germline loops: CDR1 SGHAT, CDR2 FQNNGV. The CDR3 runs 16 residues. The CDR3, as DNA: TGTGCCAGCAGCTTTATGTCTGATGGGACTAGCTACGGGCAGTACTTC. Translating gives CASSFMSDGTSYGQYF.

This clonotype was counted at least ten times. The chain employs TRBV6-5 and TRBJ2-1, with D unresolved. CDR3 size: 18 residues. V gave up 2 bases and J gave up 5 bases, with 22 bases separating them. Germline V CDR1 and CDR2: MNHEY, SVGAGI. The CDR3 sequence is CASSYLSLVDPGDNEQFF. The CDR3 nucleotides read TGTGCCAGCAGTTACCTCAGTTTAGTCGACCCTGGGGACAATGAGCAGTTCTTC.

This clonotype was seen a few times. The rearrangement joins TRBV29-1 to TRBJ2-1; TRBD2 matches 7 bases. The ends lost 4 bases at V and 0 bases at J; junction bases unmatched: 9. The germline CDR1 and CDR2 sequences are SQVTM and ANQGSEA. CDR3 size: 16 residues. CDR3: CSVVGRVRGSYNEQFF. The CDR3 DNA reads as TGCAGCGTTGTTGGGAGGGTAAGGGGCTCCTACAATGAGCAGTTCTTC.

V gene TRBV30 combines with J gene TRBJ1-2; no definite D call. The CDR3 totals 11 residues. Trimming left V 2 bases short and J 2 bases short, with 3 bases between. Germline values: CDR1 GTSNPN, CDR2 SVGIG (reference sequence). CDR3 coding DNA: TGTGCCTGGAGTTCGAACTATGGCTACACCTTC. Amino acids: CAWSSNYGYTF.